Each of the 3 T cell receptor beta chains below was sequenced from the same sample in a study of T cells in Graves' hyperthyroidism and ophthalmopathy. The CDR3 regions of TCR beta were amplified from RNA transcripts. First-round RT-PCR with HTBI primers amplified the TCR CDR3 region. MiXCR, run by TCRdb on the multiplex PCR reads, gives a single entry per CDR3 protein. The table includes 490,000 or so distinct CDR3 sequences, 15% to 20% detected once. What was sequenced was blood. Receptors originate from a woman aged 25 to 45 with Graves' ophthalmopathy.

This clonotype was counted ten times or more. The genes are TRBV20-1 and TRBJ2-1; 8 positions match TRBD1. The V gene's germline CDR1 is DFQATT and CDR2 SNEGSKA (reference sequence). This CDR3 region has 15 residues. V trimming: 2 bases; J trimming: 0 bases; junction bases outside the gene matches: 3. In DNA form, the CDR3 reads TGCAGTGCTAGACTCGGGACAGGCTCCTACAATGAGCAGTTCTTC. It encodes CSARLGTGSYNEQFF.

J is TRBJ2-3 and V is TRBV5-1; 10 bases are a match to TRBD1. Germline V gene sequence: CDR1 SGHRS, CDR2 YFSETQ. The CDR3 has 15 amino acids. Unmatched junction bases numbered 3, after V lost 1 base and J lost 4 bases. The CDR3 here is CASSLRQGASDTQYF. The CDR3 region has the DNA TGCGCCAGCAGCTTGAGACAGGGGGCATCAGATACGCAGTATTTT.

The chain combines TRBV28 with TRBJ1-3, with D uncertain. The CDR3 extends over 15 amino acids. V was clipped by 5 bases and J by 4 bases, with 15 bases between them. The germline V gene has CDR1 MDHEN and CDR2 SYDVKM. The DNA for the CDR3 is TGTGCCAGCAGTCCCCCTGAAGGGTACGGAAACACCATATATTTT. Amino acid sequence: CASSPPEGYGNTIYF.